The clone carrying this T cell receptor beta chain has a handful of counts. The sample belongs to a study of blood T cell repertoires in COVID-19. Study-wide context: Acute and convalescent COVID-19 specimens originated in the United States, Italy and Spain. PBMCs, B-cell-depleted T cells, or T cells provided the cDNA or gDNA that made up the material.

Authors' methods: Amplified reference gene primers provided the basis for estimating nucleated cell counts. Data came from immunoSEQ multiplex PCR; TCRdb stores just in-frame clones and leaves some out. That table furnishes V, J and clone size, whereas the DNA furnished D and trimming. The sample includes 260,000 or so clones, roughly 81% of them seen just once. The CDR3 totals 15 residues. V dropped 0 bases and J dropped 3; count of bases not matched to a gene: 5. Germline CDR1 MNHEY, CDR2 SVGEGT. The TCR originated in a woman aged 80 or over with COVID-19, enrolled during active disease. The genes are TRBV6-2 or TRBV6-3 and TRBJ2-7; TRBD2 aligns across 7 bases. The sample taken for sequencing was peripheral blood. CDR3 amino acids: CASSYSRTRGYEQYF. DNA of the CDR3: TGTGCCAGCAGTTACTCGCGGACTAGAGGCTACGAGCAGTACTTC.